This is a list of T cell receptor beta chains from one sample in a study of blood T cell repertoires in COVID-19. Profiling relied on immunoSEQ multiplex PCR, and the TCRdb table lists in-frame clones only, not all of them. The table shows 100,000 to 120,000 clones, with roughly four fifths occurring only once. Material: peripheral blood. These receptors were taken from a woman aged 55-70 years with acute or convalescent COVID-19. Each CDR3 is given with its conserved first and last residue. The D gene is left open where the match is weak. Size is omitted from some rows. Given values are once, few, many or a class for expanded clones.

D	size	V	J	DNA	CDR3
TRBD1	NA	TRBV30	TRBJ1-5	TGTGCCTGGACTCTGTCAGGGGGTGGCAATCAGCCCCAGCATTTT	CAWTLSGGGNQPQHF
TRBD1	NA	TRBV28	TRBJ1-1	TGTGCCAGCAGCAAGACAGGGGCGGTGAACACTGAAGCTTTCTTT	CASSKTGAVNTEAFF
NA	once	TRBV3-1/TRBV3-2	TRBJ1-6	TGTGCCAGCAGCCAAGATAATAATTCACCCCTCCACTTT	CASSQDNNSPLHF
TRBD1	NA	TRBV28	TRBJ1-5	TGTGCCAGCAGGCCACCAGCCTGGGACAGGGCTCAGCCCCAGCATTTT	CASRPPAWDRAQPQHF
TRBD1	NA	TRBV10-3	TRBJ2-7	TGTGCCATCAGCCGGGACAGCTACGAGCAGTACTTC	CAISRDSYEQYF
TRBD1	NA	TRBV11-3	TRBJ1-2	TGTGCCAGCAGCTTAGAAGTTGGACAGGGTGGAGGCTACACCTTC	CASSLEVGQGGGYTF
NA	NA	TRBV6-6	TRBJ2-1	TGTGCCAGCAGTTACCCCCCTCCGCAGTTCTTC	CASSYPPPQFF
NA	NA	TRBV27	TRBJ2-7	TGTGCCAGCAGTCTGACAGGTGACACCTACGAGCAGTACTTC	CASSLTGDTYEQYF
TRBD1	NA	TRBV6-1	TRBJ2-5	TGTGCCAGCAGTGACCGGGACAGGGGGCTCCAAGAGACCCAGTACTTC	CASSDRDRGLQETQYF
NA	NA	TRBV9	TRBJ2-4	TGTGCCAGCAGCGGACAGGGAGGAAACATTCAGTACTTC	CASSGQGGNIQYF
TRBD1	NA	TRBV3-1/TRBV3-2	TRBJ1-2	TGTGCCAGCAGCCCCCAGCCGGGACAGGGAACGAACTATGGCTACACCTTC	CASSPQPGQGTNYGYTF
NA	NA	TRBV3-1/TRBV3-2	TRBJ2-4	TGTGCCAGCAGCCAAGATAGGTTACTCTCTGGACCCGACAGCCGGCAGGGTTTCAACATTCAGTACTTC	CASSQDRLLSGPDSRQGFNIQYF
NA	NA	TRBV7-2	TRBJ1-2	TGTGCCAGCAGCATCGACGGGACACGGCGGGATGGCTACACCTTC	CASSIDGTRRDGYTF
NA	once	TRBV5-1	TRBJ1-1	TGCGCCAGCAGCCCGACAGGAACGAACACTGAAGCTTTCTTT	CASSPTGTNTEAFF
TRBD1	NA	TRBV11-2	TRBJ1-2	TGTGCCAGCAGCCCATGGGACAGAATTATGGGCTACACCTTC	CASSPWDRIMGYTF
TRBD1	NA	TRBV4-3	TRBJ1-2	TGCGCCAGCAGCCGACGAGCGGGACAGGGGGCGAGTGGCTACACCTTC	CASSRRAGQGASGYTF
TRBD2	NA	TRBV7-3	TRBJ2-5	TGTGCCAGCAGCTCCGGGGGGGCCCTAGAGACCCAGTACTTC	CASSSGGALETQYF
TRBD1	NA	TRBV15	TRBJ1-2	TGTGCCACCAGCAGAGACCCGGGACAGGGTAGTGGCTACACCTTC	CATSRDPGQGSGYTF
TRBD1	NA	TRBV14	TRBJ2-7	TGTGCCAGCAGCCGGGACAGGGTAGGACACGAGCAGTACTTC	CASSRDRVGHEQYF
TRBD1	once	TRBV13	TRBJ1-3	TGTGCCAGCAGCCACAGGGGGCAAGCGGGAAACACCATATATTTT	CASSHRGQAGNTIYF
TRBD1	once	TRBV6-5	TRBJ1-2	TGTGCCAGCAGGACCGGGACAGGGGGCGGCTATGGCTACACCTTC	CASRTGTGGGYGYTF
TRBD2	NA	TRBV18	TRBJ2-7	TGTGCCAGCTCCCATAATAGACTAGCGAACTACGAGCAGTACTTC	CASSHNRLANYEQYF
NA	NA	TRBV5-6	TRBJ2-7	TGTGCCAGCAGCTTAAAGGGGGTGGAAAGCGAGCAGTACTTC	CASSLKGVESEQYF
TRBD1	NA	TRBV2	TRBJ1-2	TGTGCCAGCAGTGAAGCAACAGGGGTCTCCTATGGCTACACCTTC	CASSEATGVSYGYTF